Detailed here is one TCR beta chain. Its antigen is still unknown. The CDR3 is made up of 15 amino acids. The germline CDR1 and CDR2 sequences are SGHAT and FQNNGV. The germline V and J ends were trimmed by 1 base and 3 bases, with 11 bases remaining between them. This specimen comes from a study of Ad26.COV2.S vaccination and SARS-CoV-2 variants. Turning to the study itself: Donor got 5x10^10 or 1x10^11 viral particles of Ad26.COV2.S. General observations from the study: Individuals receiving vaccine had higher spike-specific TCR breadth than placebo recipients did.

The treatment here: some 20 received Ad26.COV2.S at low or high dose, single or two shots; about 5 received placebo; per-sample allocation not given. Each sample was drawn 63 days after the first injection (of vaccine or placebo). Assay used: immunoSEQ multiplex PCR; TCRdb lists only in-frame clones, some missing. Of around 300,000 clones detected, 75% to 90% appear once; the ten largest clones hold 9.5% to 12%. Sequencing used peripheral blood, obtained in a trial of Ad26.COV2.S vaccine versus placebo. The clonotype originates from a person aged 18-60 years who received the Ad26.COV2.S COVID-19 vaccine or a placebo. This sequence joins TRBV11-2 and TRBJ2-3; no firm D call. This CDR3 reads CASSLVMKGTDTQYF. In DNA form, the CDR3 reads TGTGCCAGCAGCTTAGTTATGAAGGGAACAGATACGCAGTATTTT.